This T cell receptor (beta chain) was captured by sequencing in a study of blood T cell repertoires in COVID-19. Measured with immunoSEQ multiplex PCR; TCRdb has only the in-frame clones, and not every one. The sample includes about 210,000 clones, 75% to 85% of them seen just once. Sequencing input: PBMCs or T cells enriched from blood (not recorded which). The TCR originated in a man aged 25 to 40 with acute COVID-19.

The CDR3 DNA follows: TGCGCCAGCAGCGCACAGGGGCTGAACACAGATACGCAGTATTTT. It yields the protein CASSAQGLNTDTQYF. The chain uses TRBV5-1 and TRBJ2-3, with 7 bases aligning to TRBD1. Per the germline V gene, CDR1 is SGHRS and CDR2 is YFSETQ. The CDR3 is 15 amino acids. Unmatched junction bases numbered 7, after V lost 4 bases and J lost 2 bases.